This T cell receptor (beta chain) was recovered during a study of CD4 T cells in relation to SARS-CoV-2 and coronaviruses. Naive and memory CD4+ T cells were separated from cryopreserved PBMCs. General study findings and limits: The assay detects memory recall responses, not culture-primed primary responses.

Notes on this clone: Its antigen is undetermined.

Clones were sequenced by immunoSEQ multiplex PCR, and TCRdb holds only the in-frame ones, with some missing. The table lists under 50,000 clones, 70% to 90% of them singletons. The V gene lost 6 bases and the J gene lost 0 bases, with 17 bases spanning the gap. This CDR3 spans 16 amino acids. The germline V gene encodes CDR1 MNHEY and CDR2 SMNVEV (reference sequence). This receptor was identified in an adult with COVID-19. The chain has TRBV27 and TRBJ2-5; a weak D match, TRBD1 (6 bases). Sequencing was performed on memory CD4+ T cells from PBMCs. In nucleotides, the CDR3 is TGTGCCAGCAGAATGACAGTTAGGGGGTACCAAGAGACCCAGTACTTC. It specifies CASRMTVRGYQETQYF.